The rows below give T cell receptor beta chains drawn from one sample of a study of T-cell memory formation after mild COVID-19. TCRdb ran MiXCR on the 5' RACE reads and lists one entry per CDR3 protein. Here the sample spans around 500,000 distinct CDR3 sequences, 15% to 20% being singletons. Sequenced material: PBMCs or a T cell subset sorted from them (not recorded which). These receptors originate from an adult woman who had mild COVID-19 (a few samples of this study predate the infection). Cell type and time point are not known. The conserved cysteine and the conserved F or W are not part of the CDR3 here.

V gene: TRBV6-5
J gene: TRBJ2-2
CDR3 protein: ASSSTIGELF

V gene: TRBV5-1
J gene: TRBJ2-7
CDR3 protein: ASSFSGPTYEQY

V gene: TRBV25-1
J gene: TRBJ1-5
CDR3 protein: ASRQTGENQPQH

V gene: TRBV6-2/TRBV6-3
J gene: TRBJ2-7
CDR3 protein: ASSYQVGEQY

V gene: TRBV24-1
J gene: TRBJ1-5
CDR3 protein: ATSDLQQGPSQPQH

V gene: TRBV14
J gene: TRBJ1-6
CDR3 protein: ASSQHRDVRNNSPLH

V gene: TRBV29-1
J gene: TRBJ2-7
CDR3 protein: SAGTVYEQY

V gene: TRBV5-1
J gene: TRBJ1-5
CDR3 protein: ASSLIGTGDQPQH

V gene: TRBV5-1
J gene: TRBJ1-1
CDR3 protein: ASSFLGGTNTEAF

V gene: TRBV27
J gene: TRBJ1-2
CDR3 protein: ASSLSALGGWYGYT

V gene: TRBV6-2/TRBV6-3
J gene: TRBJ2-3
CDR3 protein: ASSYSPDRETDTQY